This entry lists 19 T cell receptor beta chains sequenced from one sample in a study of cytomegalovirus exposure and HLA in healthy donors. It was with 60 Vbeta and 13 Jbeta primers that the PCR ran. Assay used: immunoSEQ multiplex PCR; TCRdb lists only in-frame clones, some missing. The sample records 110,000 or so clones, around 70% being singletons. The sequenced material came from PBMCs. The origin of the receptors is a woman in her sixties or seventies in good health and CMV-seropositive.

CDR3 in DNA: TGCGCCAGCAGTGAGTGCCAGAACTATGGCTACACCTTC. It is translated as CASSECQNYGYTF. The chain joins TRBV10-1 to TRBJ1-2; no clear D. This CDR3 is built from 13 residues. Germline V lookup: CDR1 WNHNN, CDR2 SYGVQD (reference sequence). The germline V and J ends were trimmed by 1 base and 2 bases, with 5 bases remaining between them.

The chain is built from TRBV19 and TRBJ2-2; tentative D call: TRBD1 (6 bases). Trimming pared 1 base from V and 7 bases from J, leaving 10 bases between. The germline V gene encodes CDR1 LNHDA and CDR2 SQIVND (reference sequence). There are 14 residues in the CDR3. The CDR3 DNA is TGTGCCAGTAGTATAGCAGGGGTGGACGGGGAGCTGTTTTTT. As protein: CASSIAGVDGELFF.

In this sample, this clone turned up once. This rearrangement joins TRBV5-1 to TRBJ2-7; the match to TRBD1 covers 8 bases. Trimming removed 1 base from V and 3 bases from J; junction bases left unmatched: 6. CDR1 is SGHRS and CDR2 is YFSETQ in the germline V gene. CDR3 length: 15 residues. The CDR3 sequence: CASSLTGGSLYEQYF. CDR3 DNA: TGCGCCAGCAGCTTGACAGGGGGATCCCTCTACGAGCAGTACTTC.

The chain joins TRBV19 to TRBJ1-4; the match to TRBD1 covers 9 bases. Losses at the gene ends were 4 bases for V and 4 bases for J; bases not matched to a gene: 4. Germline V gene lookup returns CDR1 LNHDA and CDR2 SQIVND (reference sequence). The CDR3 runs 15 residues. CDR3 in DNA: TGTGCCAGTAGTACAACAGGGGGCATTAATGAAAAACTGTTTTTT. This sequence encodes CASSTTGGINEKLFF.

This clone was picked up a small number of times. Here the CDR3 DNA reads TGCGCCAGCAGCCCAGGGACAGGGGCTAATCAGCCCCAGCATTTT. Its translation is CASSPGTGANQPQHF. The chain couples TRBV5-1 to TRBJ1-5, with TRBD1 matching over 10 bases. The V and J ends lost 4 bases and 4 bases, in that order; junction bases with no gene match: 5. The length of the CDR3 is 15 residues. Looked up from germline, CDR1 is SGHRS and CDR2 is YFSETQ.

CDR3 residues: CASSFPGQAYGYTF. The CDR3 DNA follows: TGTGCCAGCAGTTTCCCGGGACAGGCTTATGGCTACACCTTC. The chain couples TRBV7-9 to TRBJ1-2, with 8 positions matching TRBD1. Germline CDR1 SEHNR, CDR2 FQNEAQ (reference sequence). V dropped 6 bases and J dropped 5; count of bases not matched to a gene: 8. This CDR3 has 14 amino acids.

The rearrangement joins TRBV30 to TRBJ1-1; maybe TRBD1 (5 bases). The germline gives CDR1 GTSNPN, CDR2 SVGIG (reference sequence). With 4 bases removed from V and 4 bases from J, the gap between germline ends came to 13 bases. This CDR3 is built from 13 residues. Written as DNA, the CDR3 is TGTGCCTGGACGGGAGGGGAGGGCACTGAAGCTTTCTTT. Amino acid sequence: CAWTGGEGTEAFF. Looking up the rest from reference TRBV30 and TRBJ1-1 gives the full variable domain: SQTIHQWPATLVQPVGSPLSLECTVEGTSNPNLYWYRQAAGRGLQLLFYSVGIGQISSEVPQNLSASRPQDRQFILSSKKLLLSDSGFYLCAWTGGEGTEAFFGQGTRLTVV.

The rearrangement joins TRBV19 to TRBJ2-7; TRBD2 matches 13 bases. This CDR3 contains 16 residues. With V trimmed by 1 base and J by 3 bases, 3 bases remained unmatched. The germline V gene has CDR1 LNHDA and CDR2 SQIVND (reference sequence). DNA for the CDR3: TGTGCCAGTAGTATAGCGACTAGCGGGGGGCGCTACGAGCAGTACTTC. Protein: CASSIATSGGRYEQYF.

The CDR3 loop reads CASSTLASADTQYF. The CDR3 DNA reads TGTGCCAGCTCGACACTAGCATCTGCAGATACGCAGTATTTT. The chain carries TRBV18 and TRBJ2-3; TRBD2 might be the D (6 bases). The CDR3 sequence is 14 residues long. The germline gives CDR1 KGHSH, CDR2 LQKENI. The V and J ends lost 6 bases and 4 bases respectively, with 14 bases between them.

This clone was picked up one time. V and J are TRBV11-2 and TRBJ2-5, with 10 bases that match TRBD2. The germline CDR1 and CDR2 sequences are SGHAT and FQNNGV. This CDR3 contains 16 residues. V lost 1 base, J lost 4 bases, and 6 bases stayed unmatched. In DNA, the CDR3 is TGTGCCAGCAGCTTAGTTTCAGCGGGGGGGCTAGAGACCCAGTACTTC. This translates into CASSLVSAGGLETQYF.

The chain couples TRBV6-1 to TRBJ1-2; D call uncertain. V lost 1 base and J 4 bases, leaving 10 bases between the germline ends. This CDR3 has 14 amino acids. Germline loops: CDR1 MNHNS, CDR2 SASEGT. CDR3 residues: CASSEGPGSYGYTF. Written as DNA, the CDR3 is TGTGCCAGCAGTGAAGGTCCTGGGAGCTATGGCTACACCTTC.

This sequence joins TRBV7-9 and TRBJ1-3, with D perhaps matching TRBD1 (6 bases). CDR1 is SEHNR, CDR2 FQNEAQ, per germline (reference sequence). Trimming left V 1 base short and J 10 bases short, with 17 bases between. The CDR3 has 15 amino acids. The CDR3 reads CASSLEGGPTKTIYF. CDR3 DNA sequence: TGTGCCAGCAGCTTAGAAGGGGGTCCTACAAAGACCATATATTTT.

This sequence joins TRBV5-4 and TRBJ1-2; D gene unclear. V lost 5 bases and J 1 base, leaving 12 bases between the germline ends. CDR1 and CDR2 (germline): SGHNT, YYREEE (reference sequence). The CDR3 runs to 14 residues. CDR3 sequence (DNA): TGTGCCAGCAGACCACCGGCGGGTAACTATGGCTACACCTTC. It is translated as CASRPPAGNYGYTF.

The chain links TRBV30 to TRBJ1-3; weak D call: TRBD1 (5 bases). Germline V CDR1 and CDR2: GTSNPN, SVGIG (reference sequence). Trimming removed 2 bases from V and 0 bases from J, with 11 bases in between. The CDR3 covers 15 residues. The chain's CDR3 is CAWSSGLVSGNTIYF. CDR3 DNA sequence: TGTGCCTGGAGTTCGGGACTCGTCTCTGGAAACACCATATATTTT.

The CDR3 protein is CASSLNTGMNTEAFF. The DNA for the CDR3 is TGCGCCAGCAGCTTGAATACGGGTATGAACACTGAAGCTTTCTTT. This chain joins TRBV5-1 and TRBJ1-1; D gene uncertain. The CDR3 totals 15 residues. The V end was cut by 1 base, the J end by 0 bases, with 10 bases between. Germline CDR1 SGHRS, CDR2 YFSETQ.

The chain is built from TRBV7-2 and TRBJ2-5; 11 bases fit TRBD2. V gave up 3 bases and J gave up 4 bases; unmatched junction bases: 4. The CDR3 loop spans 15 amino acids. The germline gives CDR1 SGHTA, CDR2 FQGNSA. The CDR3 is CASSLDSGGAETQYF. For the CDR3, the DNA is TGTGCCAGCAGCTTGGATAGCGGGGGGGCAGAGACCCAGTACTTC.

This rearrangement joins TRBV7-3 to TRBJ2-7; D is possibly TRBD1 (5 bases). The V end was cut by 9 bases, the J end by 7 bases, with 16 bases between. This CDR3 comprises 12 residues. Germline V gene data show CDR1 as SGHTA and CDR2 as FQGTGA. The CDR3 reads CASSAGNGEQYF. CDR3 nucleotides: TGTGCCAGTTCGGCAGGGAACGGAGAGCAGTACTTC.

The CDR3 DNA reads as TGTGCCTGGAGTGTTGGAGGGACTGGTGGGGCCAACGTCCTGACTTTC. It translates to CAWSVGGTGGANVLTF. The chain couples TRBV30 to TRBJ2-6, with D possibly being TRBD2 (6 bases). The CDR3 has 16 residues. The germline V gene has CDR1 GTSNPN and CDR2 SVGIG (reference sequence). Trimming removed 0 bases from V and 3 bases from J, with 12 bases in between.

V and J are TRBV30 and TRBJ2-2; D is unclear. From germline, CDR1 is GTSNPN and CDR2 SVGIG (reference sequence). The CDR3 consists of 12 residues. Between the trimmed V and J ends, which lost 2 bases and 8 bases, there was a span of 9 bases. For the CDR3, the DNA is TGTGCCTGGAGTCCTAACTTGGGGGAGCTGTTTTTT. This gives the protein CAWSPNLGELFF.